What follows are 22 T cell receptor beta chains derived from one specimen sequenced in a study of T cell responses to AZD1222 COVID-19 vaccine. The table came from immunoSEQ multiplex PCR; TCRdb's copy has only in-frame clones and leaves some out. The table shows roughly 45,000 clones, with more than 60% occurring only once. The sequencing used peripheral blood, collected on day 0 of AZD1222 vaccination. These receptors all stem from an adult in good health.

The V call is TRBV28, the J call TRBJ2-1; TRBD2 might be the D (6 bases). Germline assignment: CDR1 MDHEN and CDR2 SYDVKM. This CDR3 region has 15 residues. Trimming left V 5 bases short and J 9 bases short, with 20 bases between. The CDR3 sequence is CASSTRTAFGSEQFF. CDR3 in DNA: TGTGCCAGCAGTACTAGGACCGCCTTCGGGAGTGAGCAGTTCTTC. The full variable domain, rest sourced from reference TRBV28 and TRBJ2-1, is DVKVTQSSRYLVKRTGEKVFLECVQDMDHENMFWYRQDPGLGLRLIYFSYDVKMKEKGDIPEGYSVSREKKERFSLILESASTNQTSMYLCASSTRTAFGSEQFFGPGTRLTVL.

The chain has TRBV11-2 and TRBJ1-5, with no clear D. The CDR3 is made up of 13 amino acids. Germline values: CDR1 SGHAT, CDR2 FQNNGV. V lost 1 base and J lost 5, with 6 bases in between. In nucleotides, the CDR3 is TGTGCCAGCAGCTTAGGGACTGATCAGCCCCAGCATTTT. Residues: CASSLGTDQPQHF.

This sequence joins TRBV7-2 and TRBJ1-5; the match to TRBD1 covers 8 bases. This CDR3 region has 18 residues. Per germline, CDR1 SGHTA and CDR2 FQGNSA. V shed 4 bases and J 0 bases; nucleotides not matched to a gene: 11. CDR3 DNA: TGTGCCAGCAGCTCACGTCCCGGGACAGGATTTAGCAATCAGCCCCAGCATTTT. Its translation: CASSSRPGTGFSNQPQHF.

DNA of the CDR3: TGTGCCAGCAGTCGCAGGGGCCCTGGAAACACCATATATTTT. It is translated as CASSRRGPGNTIYF. The chain couples TRBV6-5 to TRBJ1-3; TRBD1 might be the D (6 bases). The germline V and J ends were trimmed by 5 bases and 2 bases, with 10 bases remaining between them. Germline loops: CDR1 MNHEY, CDR2 SVGAGI. The CDR3 length is 14 residues.

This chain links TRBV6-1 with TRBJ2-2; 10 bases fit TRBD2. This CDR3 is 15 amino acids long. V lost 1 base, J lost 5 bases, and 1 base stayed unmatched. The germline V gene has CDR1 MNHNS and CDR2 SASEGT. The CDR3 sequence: CASSEELAGTGELFF. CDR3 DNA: TGTGCCAGCAGTGAAGAACTAGCGGGAACCGGGGAGCTGTTTTTT.

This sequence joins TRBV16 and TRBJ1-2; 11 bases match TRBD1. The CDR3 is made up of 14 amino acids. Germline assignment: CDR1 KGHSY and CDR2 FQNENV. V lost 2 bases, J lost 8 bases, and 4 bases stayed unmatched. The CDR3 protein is CASSQGQGAPGYTF. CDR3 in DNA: TGTGCCAGCAGCCAAGGACAGGGGGCGCCGGGCTACACCTTC. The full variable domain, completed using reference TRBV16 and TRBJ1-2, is GEEVAQTPKHLVRGEGQKAKLYCAPIKGHSYVFWYQQVLKNEFKFLISFQNENVFDETGMPKERFSAKCLPNSPCSLEIQATKLEDSAVYFCASSQGQGAPGYTFGSGTRLTVV.

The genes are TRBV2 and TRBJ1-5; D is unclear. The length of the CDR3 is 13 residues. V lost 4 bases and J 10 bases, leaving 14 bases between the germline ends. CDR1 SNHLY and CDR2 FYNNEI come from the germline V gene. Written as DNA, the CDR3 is TGTGCCAGCAGTGTGGAACGGGGTCATCCCCAGCATTTT. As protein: CASSVERGHPQHF.

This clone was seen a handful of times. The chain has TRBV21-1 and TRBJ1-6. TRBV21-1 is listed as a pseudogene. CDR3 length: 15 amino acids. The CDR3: CASSSKDIYNSPLHF. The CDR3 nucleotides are TGTGCCAGCAGCTCAAAGGATATCTATAATTCACCCCTCCACTTT.

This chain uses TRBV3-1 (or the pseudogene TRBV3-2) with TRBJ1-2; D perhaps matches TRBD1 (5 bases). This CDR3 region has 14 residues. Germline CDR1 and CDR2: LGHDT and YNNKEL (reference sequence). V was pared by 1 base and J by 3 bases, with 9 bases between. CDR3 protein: CASSQVGADYGYTF. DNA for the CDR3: TGTGCCAGCAGCCAAGTAGGGGCGGACTATGGCTACACCTTC.

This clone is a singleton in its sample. The CDR3 region is CASSFGGADTQYF. For the CDR3, the DNA is TGTGCCAGCAGTTTTGGCGGGGCAGATACGCAGTATTTT. This sequence joins TRBV12-3 or TRBV12-4 and TRBJ2-3; possible D gene TRBD2, 6 bases. The CDR3 contains 13 residues. Between the trimmed V and J ends, which lost 3 bases and 4 bases, there was a span of 8 bases.

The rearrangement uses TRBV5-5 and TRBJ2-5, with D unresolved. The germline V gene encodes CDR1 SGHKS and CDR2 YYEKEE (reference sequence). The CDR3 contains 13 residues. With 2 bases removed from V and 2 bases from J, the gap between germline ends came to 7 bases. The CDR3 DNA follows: TGTGCCAGCAGCTTTCCGGATCAAGAGACCCAGTACTTC. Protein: CASSFPDQETQYF.

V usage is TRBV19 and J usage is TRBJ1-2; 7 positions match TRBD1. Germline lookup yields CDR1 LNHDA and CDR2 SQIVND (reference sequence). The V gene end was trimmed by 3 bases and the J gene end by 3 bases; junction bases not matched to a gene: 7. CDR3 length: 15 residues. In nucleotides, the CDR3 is TGTGCCAGTAGTATCCTGGACAGGCCAGACTATGGCTACACCTTC. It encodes CASSILDRPDYGYTF. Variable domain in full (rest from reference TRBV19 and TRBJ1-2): DGGITQSPKYLFRKEGQNVTLSCEQNLNHDAMYWYRQDPGQGLRLIYYSQIVNDFQKGDIAEGYSVSREKKESFPLTVTSAQKNPTAFYLCASSILDRPDYGYTFGSGTRLTVV.

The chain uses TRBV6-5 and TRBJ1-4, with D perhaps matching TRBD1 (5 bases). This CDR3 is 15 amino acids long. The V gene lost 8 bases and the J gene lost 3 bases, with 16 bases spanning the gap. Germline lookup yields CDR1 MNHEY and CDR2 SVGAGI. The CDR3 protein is CASRRQGGSNEKLFF. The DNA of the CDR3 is TGTGCCAGCCGAAGGCAGGGTGGGTCTAATGAAAAACTGTTTTTT.

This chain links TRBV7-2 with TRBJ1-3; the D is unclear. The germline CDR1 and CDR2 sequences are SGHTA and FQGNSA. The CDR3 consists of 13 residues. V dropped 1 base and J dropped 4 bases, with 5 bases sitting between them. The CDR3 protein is CASSLVLGNTIYF. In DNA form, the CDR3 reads TGTGCCAGCAGCTTAGTATTGGGAAACACCATATATTTT.

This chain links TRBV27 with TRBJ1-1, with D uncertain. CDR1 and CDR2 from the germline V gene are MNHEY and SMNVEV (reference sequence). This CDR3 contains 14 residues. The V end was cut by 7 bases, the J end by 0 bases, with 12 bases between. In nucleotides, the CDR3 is TGTGCCAGCATCCCGAACAAACTGAACACTGAAGCTTTCTTT. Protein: CASIPNKLNTEAFF.

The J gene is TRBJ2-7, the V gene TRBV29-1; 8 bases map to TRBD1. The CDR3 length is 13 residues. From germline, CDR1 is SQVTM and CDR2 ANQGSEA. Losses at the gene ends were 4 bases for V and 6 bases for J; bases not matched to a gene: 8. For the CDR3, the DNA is TGCAGCGTTGCAGGACAGGGAAGGGGCGAGCAGTACTTC. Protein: CSVAGQGRGEQYF.

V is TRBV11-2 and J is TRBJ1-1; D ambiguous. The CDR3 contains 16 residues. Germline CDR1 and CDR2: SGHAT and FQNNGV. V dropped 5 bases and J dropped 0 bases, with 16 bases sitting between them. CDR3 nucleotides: TGTGCCAGCAGCCAACACTACCATAACATGAACACTGAAGCTTTCTTT. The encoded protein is CASSQHYHNMNTEAFF.

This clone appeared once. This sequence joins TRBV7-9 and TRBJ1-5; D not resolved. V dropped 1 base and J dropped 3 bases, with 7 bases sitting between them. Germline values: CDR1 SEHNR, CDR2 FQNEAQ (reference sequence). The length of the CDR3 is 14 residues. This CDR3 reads CASSLVGPNQPQHF. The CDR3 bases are TGTGCCAGCAGCTTAGTTGGGCCCAATCAGCCCCAGCATTTT.

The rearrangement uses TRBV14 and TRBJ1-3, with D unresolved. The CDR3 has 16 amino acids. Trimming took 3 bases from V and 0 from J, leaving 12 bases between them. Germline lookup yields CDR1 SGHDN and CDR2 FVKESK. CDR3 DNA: TGTGCCAGCAGCCACTTTGGACTGCCCTCTGGAAACACCATATATTTT. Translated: CASSHFGLPSGNTIYF.

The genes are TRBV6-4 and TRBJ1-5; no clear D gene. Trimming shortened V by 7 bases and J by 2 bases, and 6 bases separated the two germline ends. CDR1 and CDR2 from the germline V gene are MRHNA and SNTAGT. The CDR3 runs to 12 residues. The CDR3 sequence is CASIQCNQPQHF. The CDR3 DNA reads TGTGCCAGCATCCAATGCAATCAGCCCCAGCATTTT.

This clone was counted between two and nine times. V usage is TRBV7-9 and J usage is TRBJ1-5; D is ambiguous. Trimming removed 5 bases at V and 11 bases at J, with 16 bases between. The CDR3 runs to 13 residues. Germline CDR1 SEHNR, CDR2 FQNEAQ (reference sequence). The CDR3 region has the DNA TGTGCCAGCAGCGCGGCGGGCGGCGATGCCCAGCATTTT. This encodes CASSAAGGDAQHF.

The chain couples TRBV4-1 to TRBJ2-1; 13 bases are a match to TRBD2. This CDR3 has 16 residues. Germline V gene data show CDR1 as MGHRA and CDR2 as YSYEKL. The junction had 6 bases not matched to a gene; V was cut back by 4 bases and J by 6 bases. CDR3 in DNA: TGCGCCAGCAGCCGAGAAGGACTAGCGGGAGCCAATGAGCAGTTCTTC. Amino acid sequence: CASSREGLAGANEQFF.